The rows below give T cell receptor beta chains drawn from one sample of a study of blood T cell repertoires in COVID-19. The repertoire was sequenced with immunoSEQ multiplex PCR; TCRdb's copy has only in-frame clones and lacks some. The table shows about 250,000 clones, with 88% occurring only once. The sequencing input was peripheral blood. Receptors originate from a woman aged 25 to 39 with COVID-19, enrolled during active disease. CDR3s leave out the opening cysteine and the closing phenylalanine or tryptophan. The D gene is left open where the match is weak.

>13|TRBJ2-5|TRBD1|TRBV7-9
ASSKPGQGSETQY
>11|TRBJ1-2|TRBD1|TRBV6-5
ASRGDRGLGYT
>13|TRBJ2-3|.|TRBV19
ASSSPEEVSDTQY
>13|TRBJ2-7|.|TRBV7-2
ASSQQGLSSYEQY
>10|TRBJ1-1|.|TRBV9
ATQTVNTEAF
>12|TRBJ2-5|TRBD1|TRBV6-5
ASSYSKGGQTQY
>14|TRBJ1-4|TRBD1|TRBV5-1
ASGQGDLATNEKLF
>13|TRBJ2-2|.|TRBV10-1
ASSEGTPRTGELF
>12|TRBJ2-7|.|TRBV5-8
ASSIHSGDYEQY
>16|TRBJ2-4|.|TRBV2
ASSTPGAWSLAKNIQY
>14|TRBJ2-5|.|TRBV5-5
ASSLVGGQGQETQY
>14|TRBJ1-1|.|TRBV3-1/TRBV3-2
ASSQAMTDLNTEAF
>13|TRBJ2-1|TRBD1|TRBV5-1
ASNHPDRGRYEQF
>12|TRBJ1-3|TRBD1|TRBV20-1
SASTGGGGNTIY
>13|TRBJ1-4|.|TRBV4-2
ASSPGSRAGEKLF
>12|TRBJ1-5|TRBD1|TRBV28
ASSWTGVNQPQH
>12|TRBJ1-5|.|TRBV27
ASTPEGSNQPQH
>14|TRBJ2-3|.|TRBV21-1
ASSKVGATGTDTQY
>13|TRBJ2-6|.|TRBV11-2
ASSGETGVANVLT
>13|TRBJ2-3|.|TRBV5-4
ASSLDLRGTDTQY
>11|TRBJ2-1|.|TRBV27
ASSKFLANEQF
>17|TRBJ2-3|TRBD2|TRBV5-4
ASSSPGTSGGGRTDTQY
>13|TRBJ2-6|TRBD1|TRBV27
ATRTGPSGANVLT
>12|TRBJ1-3|.|TRBV7-2
ASSPGGSGNTIY
>13|TRBJ2-1|TRBD2|TRBV7-9
ASSLIAGGGNEQF
>11|TRBJ2-3|.|TRBV28
ATTQGSTDTQY
>13|TRBJ1-1|.|TRBV6-5
ASRNIREVYTEAF
>11|TRBJ2-7|TRBD2|TRBV2
ASSVRAGREQY
>12|TRBJ2-3|TRBD2|TRBV27
ASSFSGGGDTQY
>11|TRBJ2-2|.|TRBV7-6
ASSLNLPGELF
>12|TRBJ2-1|.|TRBV7-9
ASSIAHAEGSMF
>13|TRBJ2-1|TRBD2|TRBV5-1
ASRAGTSGSNEQF
>13|TRBJ1-5|.|TRBV4-2
ASSQNRDYNQPQH
>13|TRBJ2-2|TRBD2|TRBV20-1
SASPQRERYGELF
>13|TRBJ1-2|TRBD1|TRBV5-6
ASSGNRGRDYGYT
>12|TRBJ1-6|.|TRBV28
ASLESSYNSPLH
>12|TRBJ2-1|TRBD1|TRBV5-1
AKRTGVAYNEQF
>17|TRBJ2-2|TRBD2|TRBV9
ASSTRLAGGSANTGELF
>14|TRBJ1-4|.|TRBV4-1
ASSQEAPRSNEKLF
>14|TRBJ2-7|TRBD2|TRBV28
ASSFSLAGLTYEQY
>13|TRBJ1-2|TRBD1|TRBV24-1
ATSDLVTGGVGYT
>13|TRBJ1-2|.|TRBV30
AWSRRTTVNYGYT